This T cell receptor beta chain was sequenced during a study of cytomegalovirus exposure and HLA in healthy donors. The PCR had 60 Vbeta and 13 Jbeta primers. Assay: immunoSEQ multiplex PCR; the TCRdb copy retains only in-frame clones and omits some. Of 130,000 or so clones in the sample, approximately 91% are singletons; the top ten hold 0.51%. The CDR3 is 15 amino acids. The trim removed 0 bases at V and 0 bases at J, leaving 5 bases unmatched. Germline CDR1 is SQVTM and CDR2 is ANQGSEA. The TCR originated in a woman between 40 and 50 years old in good health and CMV-seronegative. The sequenced material came from PBMCs. The rearrangement joins TRBV29-1 to TRBJ2-7, with 7 bases fitting TRBD2. In nucleotides, the CDR3 is TGCAGCGTTGAAGATCTGGGCGGGAGCTCCTACGAGCAGTACTTC. Translation: CSVEDLGGSSYEQYF.